One sample yielded the 15 T cell receptor beta chains listed below, sequenced in a study of cytomegalovirus exposure and HLA in healthy donors. The PCR used 60 Vbeta and 13 Jbeta primers. Using immunoSEQ multiplex PCR, the repertoire was profiled, and TCRdb retains in-frame clones only, with some absent. The data hold around 150,000 clones, with over 65% observed a single time. The sequenced sample was PBMCs. Receptors originate from a man aged 35 to 55 in good health and CMV-seropositive.

This chain joins TRBV15 and TRBJ1-2, with a possible D match to TRBD1 (6 bases). The germline gives CDR1 LNHNV, CDR2 YYDKDF (reference sequence). Trimming took 3 bases from V and 7 from J, leaving 15 bases between them. The CDR3 has 14 amino acids. This CDR3 is CATSRGDRFSGYTF. The CDR3, as DNA: TGTGCCACCAGCAGGGGAGACAGGTTTAGTGGCTACACCTTC.

V is TRBV6-5 and J is TRBJ1-6, with 8 bases identical to TRBD1. The CDR3 extends over 15 amino acids. V was pared by 5 bases and J by 10 bases, with 10 bases of the junction left unmatched. CDR1 is MNHEY and CDR2 is SVGAGI in the germline V gene. CDR3 amino acids: CASSRDRISASPLHF. In DNA, the CDR3 is TGTGCCAGCAGTCGGGACAGGATCTCCGCGTCACCCCTCCACTTT.

This clone was picked up a small number of times. The gene calls are TRBV9 and TRBJ2-6; 7 bases are a match to TRBD2. Germline loops: CDR1 SGDLS, CDR2 YYNGEE. V dropped 2 bases and J dropped 0; count of bases not matched to a gene: 5. The CDR3 has 17 amino acids. The CDR3 spells CASSVGGDYSGANVLTF. The CDR3, as DNA: TGTGCCAGCAGCGTTGGGGGGGACTACTCTGGGGCCAACGTCCTGACTTTC.

This clone was observed a few times. The chain joins TRBV5-4 to TRBJ2-5; maybe TRBD2 (5 bases). V was clipped by 0 bases and J by 1 base, with 10 bases between them. Germline V gives CDR1 SGHNT, CDR2 YYREEE (reference sequence). The length of the CDR3 is 15 residues. The CDR3 coding sequence is TGTGCCAGCAGCTTGGCCTCGCGGGCCCAAGAGACCCAGTACTTC. It encodes CASSLASRAQETQYF.

This chain uses TRBV19 with TRBJ1-2; 7 bases are a match to TRBD1. The length of the CDR3 is 14 residues. Per the germline V gene, CDR1 is LNHDA and CDR2 is SQIVND (reference sequence). V trimming: 2 bases; J trimming: 2 bases; junction bases outside the gene matches: 2. The CDR3 DNA sequence: TGTGCCAGTAGTATACTGACAGGGAACTATGGCTACACCTTC. Amino acid sequence: CASSILTGNYGYTF.

The chain has TRBV11-2 and TRBJ2-5; TRBD1 is a possible D gene (6 bases). V lost 4 bases and J lost 5, with 8 bases in between. The CDR3 loop spans 12 amino acids. Per germline, CDR1 SGHAT and CDR2 FQNNGV. CDR3 in amino acids: CASSYQGETQYF. CDR3 in DNA: TGTGCCAGCAGCTACCAGGGGGAGACCCAGTACTTC.

The rearrangement uses TRBV4-2 and TRBJ1-5; D not resolved. Germline loops: CDR1 LGHNA, CDR2 YNFKEQ. This CDR3 region has 13 residues. V was cut by 1 base and J by 9 bases, with 10 bases left in between. In DNA, the CDR3 is TGTGCCAGCAGCCAAGGGAGGTTCGGGCCCCAGCATTTT. Translation: CASSQGRFGPQHF.

V usage is TRBV6-4 and J usage is TRBJ2-3; TRBD2 matches at 11 bases. Germline loops: CDR1 MRHNA, CDR2 SNTAGT. The CDR3 covers 17 residues. The V segment lost 0 bases and the J segment 0 bases; nucleotides outside the gene matches: 2. DNA for the CDR3: TGTGCCAGCAGTGACTCGACTAGCGGGACTAGCACAGATACGCAGTATTTT. Its protein product is CASSDSTSGTSTDTQYF.

The chain carries TRBV10-3 and TRBJ2-1; possibly TRBD2 for D (6 bases). Between the trimmed V and J ends, which lost 3 bases and 10 bases, there was a span of 13 bases. CDR1 ENHRY and CDR2 SYGVKD come from the germline V gene. The CDR3 is 13 residues long. CDR3 region: CAISEGTPREQFF. The DNA of the CDR3 is TGTGCCATCAGTGAAGGGACTCCAAGGGAGCAGTTCTTC.

The chain joins TRBV5-1 to TRBJ2-7; tentatively, D is TRBD1 (6 bases). This CDR3 contains 14 residues. The germline gives CDR1 SGHRS, CDR2 YFSETQ. The V end was cut by 3 bases, the J end by 2 bases, with 12 bases between. CDR3 coding DNA: TGCGCCAGCAGCTCGGACAGACTTACCTACGAGCAGTACTTC. It encodes CASSSDRLTYEQYF.

The CDR3 protein is CASSSGFSYEQYF. For the CDR3, the DNA is TGCGCCAGCAGTTCGGGGTTCTCCTACGAGCAGTACTTC. This chain links TRBV5-1 with TRBJ2-5; TRBD2 might be the D (5 bases). TRBJ2-7 explains the end of the DNA better; the J call may be wrong. This CDR3 contains 13 residues. From germline, CDR1 is SGHRS and CDR2 YFSETQ.

This clone has a single count. The chain carries TRBV6-6 and TRBJ2-7; maybe TRBD2 (6 bases). V was shortened by 6 bases and J by 0 bases, with 9 bases between the two germline ends. The CDR3 sequence is 13 residues long. Germline values: CDR1 MNHNY, CDR2 SVGAGI (reference sequence). This chain's CDR3 is CASRPGGSYEQYF. As DNA, the CDR3 is TGTGCCAGCAGACCCGGGGGCTCCTACGAGCAGTACTTC.

Here the CDR3 reads CASSSLSGGSAKNIQYF. The DNA of the CDR3 is TGCGCCAGCAGCTCACTTAGCGGGGGGTCGGCCAAAAACATTCAGTACTTC. The chain uses TRBV5-1 and TRBJ2-4; 10 nucleotides match TRBD2. Germline-derived CDR1 and CDR2 are SGHRS and YFSETQ. This CDR3 is 17 amino acids long. The V and J ends lost 3 bases and 1 base, in that order; junction bases with no gene match: 7.

The chain combines TRBV12-5 with TRBJ2-3; D is undetermined. The CDR3 covers 12 residues. Trimming removed 0 bases from V and 6 bases from J, with 4 bases in between. Germline V gene data show CDR1 as LGHNT and CDR2 as FRNRAP. CDR3 sequence: CASGLVRDTQYF. The CDR3 DNA reads as TGTGCTAGTGGTTTGGTCAGGGATACGCAGTATTTT.

This clone was recorded once. The chain links TRBV18 to TRBJ1-1; TRBD1 matches at 9 bases. CDR1 and CDR2 from the germline V gene are KGHSH and LQKENI. The CDR3 contains 14 residues. J gave up 3 bases and V 8 bases, and 7 bases lay outside the gene matches. CDR3 residues: CASLGRQGDTEAFF. The DNA for the CDR3 is TGTGCCAGCCTCGGGAGACAGGGGGACACTGAAGCTTTCTTT.